The rows below give T cell receptor beta chains drawn from one sample of a study of tumor-infiltrating lymphocytes in primary liver carcinoma. TCRdb analysed the multiplex PCR reads with MiXCR anew, one entry per CDR3 protein. The table has 150,000 to 200,000 distinct CDR3 sequences, around 60% seen once. The specimen sequenced was peripheral blood. The receptor set was obtained from a man between 40 and 49 years old with primary liver carcinoma and hepatitis B virus infection. CDR3s include the opening cysteine and the closing phenylalanine or tryptophan. D genes are given only for firm matches. Clone size is shown for a subset of rows, as once, few, many or a class of expanded clone.

v_gene	j_gene	abundance	d_gene	CDR3aa	CDR3nt
TRBV5-1	TRBJ2-7	-	-	CASSGNHEQYF	TGCGCCAGCAGCGGGAACCACGAGCAGTACTTC
TRBV4-2	TRBJ2-7	once	TRBD2	CASSQEAGDWEQYF	TGTGCCAGCAGCCAAGAAGCGGGAGATTGGGAGCAGTACTTC
TRBV6-1	TRBJ2-7	-	-	CASSEWTVTYEQYF	TGTGCCAGCAGTGAATGGACGGTCACCTACGAGCAGTACTTC
TRBV6-5	TRBJ2-7	-	TRBD1	CASSRTGDLEQYF	TGTGCCAGCAGTAGGACAGGGGATCTAGAACAGTACTTC
TRBV6-6	TRBJ2-2	-	-	CASKPGGTGELFF	TGTGCCAGCAAACCCGGGGGCACCGGGGAGCTGTTTTTT
TRBV29-1	TRBJ1-2	few	-	CSVEDHENPTMSGYTF	TGCAGCGTTGAAGATCATGAAAACCCAACCATGAGTGGCTACACCTTC
TRBV12-3/TRBV12-4	TRBJ2-1	-	-	CASIPEEGSTYNEQFF	TGTGCCAGCATCCCCGAGGAGGGTAGCACCTACAATGAGCAGTTCTTC
TRBV11-2	TRBJ2-7	-	-	CASSFGHGAFYEQYF	TGTGCCAGCAGCTTTGGACATGGGGCATTCTATGAGCAGTACTTC
TRBV14	TRBJ2-2	few	-	CASSQITGTGELFF	TGTGCCAGCAGCCAGATCACAGGCACCGGGGAGCTGTTTTTT
TRBV6-1	TRBJ2-7	-	-	CASSERNYQQYF	TGTGCCAGCAGTGAAAGGAACTACCAGCAGTACTTC
TRBV6-6	TRBJ1-3	-	-	CASGEEGGGNTIYF	TGTGCCAGCGGTGAAGAGGGAGGGGGAAACACCATATATTTT
TRBV5-5	TRBJ1-2	many	TRBD1	CASSLEGDRGIVTF	TGTGCCAGCAGCTTGGAGGGGGACAGGGGAATTGTCACCTTC
TRBV12-3/TRBV12-4	TRBJ2-7	-	-	CASSLALGHGSYEQYF	TGTGCCAGTAGTTTAGCGCTGGGACACGGCTCCTACGAGCAGTACTTC
TRBV29-1	TRBJ1-5	-	TRBD1	CIVGTDSNQPQHF	TGCATCGTCGGGACAGATAGCAATCAGCCCCAGCATTTT
TRBV7-9	TRBJ2-2	-	-	CANSPMRAELFF	TGTGCCAACAGCCCAATGCGAGCGGAGCTGTTTTTT
TRBV7-2	TRBJ2-2	-	-	CASSLFGGSNTGELFF	TGTGCCAGCAGCTTATTTGGGGGCTCGAACACCGGGGAGCTGTTTTTT
TRBV28	TRBJ1-6	-	-	CASGPGTWAVGGALHF	TGTGCCAGCGGTCCCGGGACATGGGCCGTCGGGGGGGCCCTCCACTTT
TRBV5-1	TRBJ1-3	-	-	CASTPEPSSGNTIYF	TGCGCCAGCACCCCGGAGCCGAGCTCTGGAAACACCATATATTTT
TRBV12-3/TRBV12-4	TRBJ2-4	many	-	CASSFGQGAKNIQYF	TGTGCCAGCAGTTTCGGGCAGGGAGCCAAAAACATTCAGTACTTC
TRBV6-1	TRBJ1-5	-	TRBD1	CASSEWGQMNQPQHF	TGTGCCAGCAGTGAGTGGGGACAGATGAATCAGCCCCAGCATTTT
TRBV5-1	TRBJ2-1	-	TRBD2	CASSRTSAFYNEQFF	TGCGCCAGCAGCCGGACTAGCGCCTTCTACAATGAGCAGTTCTTC
TRBV5-1	TRBJ2-1	-	-	CASSLEGGRDGNEQFF	TGCGCCAGCAGCTTAGAGGGAGGAAGGGATGGCAATGAGCAGTTCTTC
TRBV30	TRBJ1-1	few	TRBD1	CAWSSTGTEAFF	TGTGCCTGGAGTTCGACAGGGACTGAAGCTTTCTTT
TRBV11-3	TRBJ1-1	-	-	CESSLAGGTEAFF	TGTGAGAGCAGCTTAGCGGGGGGGACTGAAGCTTTCTTT
TRBV5-4	TRBJ2-7	few	-	CASSPGLPTSYEQYF	TGTGCCAGCAGCCCCGGACTACCGACTTCCTACGAGCAGTACTTC
TRBV10-3	TRBJ2-1	-	-	CAISFRSSVGSYNEQFF	TGTGCCATCAGCTTTCGAAGTAGTGTCGGCTCCTACAATGAGCAGTTCTTC
TRBV4-2	TRBJ1-1	-	TRBD1	CASSKTGGTSGSTEAFF	TGTGCCAGCAGCAAAACAGGGGGGACTTCTGGGTCTACTGAAGCTTTCTTT
TRBV6-6	TRBJ1-5	-	TRBD1	CASSYTRQGDQPQHF	TGTGCCAGCAGCTATACTCGACAGGGTGATCAGCCCCAGCATTTT
TRBV6-5	TRBJ1-2	-	-	CDSSYSGYGYTF	TGTGACAGCAGTTACTCGGGCTACGGCTACACCTTC
TRBV4-2	TRBJ2-6	once	-	CVSSQEGGGNGANVLNF	TGTGTCAGCAGCCAAGAGGGTGGAGGGAACGGGGCCAACGTCCTGAATTTC
TRBV11-1	TRBJ2-5	-	-	CASSLVGRSWTGETQYF	TGTGCAAGCAGCTTAGTGGGTAGAAGTTGGACGGGGGAGACCCAGTACTTC
TRBV12-3/TRBV12-4	TRBJ1-5	-	-	CASSVATGPAGNQSQHF	TGTGCCAGCAGTGTGGCAACAGGGCCGGCGGGCAATCAGTCCCAGCATTTT
TRBV10-3	TRBJ2-5	-	TRBD1	CVIGTGDFETQYF	TGTGTCATCGGGACAGGGGATTTCGAGACCCAGTACTTC
TRBV6-5	TRBJ1-3	-	TRBD1	CASRTSTGGTGNTIYF	TGTGCCAGCAGAACTTCGACAGGGGGAACGGGAAACACCATATATTTT
TRBV29-1	TRBJ2-7	-	-	CSAKGNSYERYF	TGCAGCGCCAAAGGCAACTCATACGAGCGGTACTTC
TRBV4-1	TRBJ2-5	-	-	CASSLSSSGHQETQYF	TGCGCCAGCAGCCTGAGCTCTTCAGGGCACCAAGAGACCCAGTACTTC
TRBV7-9	TRBJ1-4	-	TRBD1	CASASGPGGGEKLFF	TGTGCCAGCGCCTCCGGGCCAGGGGGCGGTGAAAAACTGTTTTTT